The next 5 T cell receptor beta chains were all read from a single sample in a study of blood T cell repertoires in COVID-19. Sequencing was performed with immunoSEQ multiplex PCR; in TCRdb, only in-frame clones are kept and a portion is missing. The table lists 130,000 to 150,000 clones, approximately 86% of them singletons. Specimen: peripheral blood. These receptors all come from a woman aged 40 to 49 with active or convalescent COVID-19.

This rearrangement joins TRBV5-4 to TRBJ1-2, with TRBD1 identical over 8 bases. V shed 3 bases and J 7 bases; nucleotides not matched to a gene: 11. CDR1 is SGHNT, CDR2 YYREEE, per germline (reference sequence). The CDR3 extends over 15 amino acids. This chain's CDR3 is CASSSIQTGEGGYTF. Here the CDR3 DNA reads TGTGCCAGCAGCTCCATCCAGACAGGGGAGGGTGGCTACACCTTC.

The CDR3: CASSRGYRDLAKNIQYF. The CDR3 DNA follows: TGTGCCAGCAGCCGGGGATACCGGGATTTAGCCAAAAACATTCAGTACTTC. This chain links TRBV5-8 with TRBJ2-4; maybe TRBD2 (5 bases). Germline V gene sequence: CDR1 SGHTS, CDR2 YDEGEE. This CDR3 has 17 amino acids. V lost 4 bases to trimming and J lost 0 bases, with 17 bases between them.

This rearrangement joins TRBV15 to TRBJ2-2, with D tentatively TRBD1 (5 bases). CDR3 length: 16 amino acids. CDR1 and CDR2 (germline): LNHNV, YYDKDF (reference sequence). Trimming left V 3 bases short and J 4 bases short, with 15 bases between. Written as DNA, the CDR3 is TGTGCCACCAGCAGCCCATATAGGGGCAGCACCGGGGAGCTGTTTTTT. Its translation: CATSSPYRGSTGELFF.

The chain joins TRBV27 to TRBJ1-2; D is perhaps TRBD1 (5 bases). CDR1 is MNHEY, CDR2 SMNVEV, per germline (reference sequence). There are 17 residues in the CDR3. V was cut by 2 bases and J by 4 bases, with 20 bases left in between. The CDR3 region is CASSLNAQGIKPYGYTF. The CDR3 nucleotides read TGTGCCAGCAGTTTAAATGCCCAGGGAATCAAACCCTATGGCTACACCTTC.

This rearrangement joins TRBV5-6 to TRBJ2-1, with D hard to call. The germline gives CDR1 SGHDT, CDR2 YYEEEE. This CDR3 spans 12 amino acids. The ends were cut back, 1 base at V and 7 bases at J, with 6 bases in the middle. For the CDR3, the DNA is TGTGCCAGCAGCTTGTTCAGGAATGAGCAGTTCTTC. It is translated as CASSLFRNEQFF. Based on the CDR3 plus reference TRBV5-6 and TRBJ2-1, the full variable domain is DAGVTQSPTHLIKTRGQQVTLRCSPKSGHDTVSWYQQALGQGPQFIFQYYEEEERQRGNFPDRFSGHQFPNYSSELNVNALLLGDSALYLCASSLFRNEQFFGPGTRLTVL.